A single sample is the source of the 31 T cell receptor beta chains below, sequenced in a study of T cell responses to AZD1222 COVID-19 vaccine. Profiled with immunoSEQ multiplex PCR; TCRdb holds only in-frame clones, not every one. Of about 120,000 clones in the sample, roughly 84% were seen once. This material consisted of peripheral blood, taken on day 0 of AZD1222 vaccination. Source of these receptors: an adult in good health.

The chain recombines TRBV5-1 with TRBJ2-6, with TRBD1 matching 9 bases. The V and J ends lost 1 base and 0 bases, in that order; junction bases with no gene match: 8. Germline-derived CDR1 and CDR2 are SGHRS and YFSETQ. The CDR3 totals 19 residues. The CDR3 DNA is TGCGCCAGCAGCTTGTGGTTCGGACAGGGGTCCTCTGGGGCCAACGTCCTGACTTTC. This gives the protein CASSLWFGQGSSGANVLTF.

This chain joins TRBV6-2 or TRBV6-3 and TRBJ1-5; D unresolved. CDR3 length: 16 amino acids. The V and J ends lost 6 bases and 0 bases respectively, with 15 bases between them. The germline gives CDR1 MNHEY, CDR2 SVGEGT. CDR3 coding DNA: TGTGCCAGCAGCCCACCCGGGCGATATAGCAATCAGCCCCAGCATTTT. It translates to CASSPPGRYSNQPQHF.

This rearrangement joins TRBV4-1 to TRBJ2-2, with 11 bases aligning to TRBD2. V lost 1 base and J lost 0; bases outside the gene matches: 7. Per germline, CDR1 MGHRA and CDR2 YSYEKL. This CDR3 is built from 19 residues. CDR3 region: CASSQGLLAGGANTGELFF. The CDR3 nucleotides are TGCGCCAGCAGCCAAGGCCTTCTAGCGGGGGGCGCGAACACCGGGGAGCTGTTTTTT.

The CDR3 region is CASSLQGYQPQHF. The CDR3 bases are TGTGCCAGCAGTTTACAGGGCTATCAGCCCCAGCATTTT. The chain has TRBV5-8 and TRBJ1-5; tentatively, D is TRBD1 (6 bases). The length of the CDR3 is 13 residues. Germline-derived CDR1 and CDR2 are SGHTS and YDEGEE. V lost 5 bases to trimming and J lost 5 bases, with 11 bases between them.

V gene TRBV3-1 (or the pseudogene TRBV3-2) combines with J gene TRBJ2-3, with 7 bases identical to TRBD1. This CDR3 has 13 amino acids. Germline lookup yields CDR1 LGHDT and CDR2 YNNKEL (reference sequence). The V and J ends lost 11 bases and 7 bases, in that order; junction bases with no gene match: 12. The CDR3 bases are TGTGCCGCCGGGACAGTTACCATAAATACGCAGTATTTT. Amino acids: CAAGTVTINTQYF.

In DNA form, the CDR3 reads TGTGCCAGCAGCTGGACTAGCGGGGGGGCAGAGACCCAGTACTTC. This translates into CASSWTSGGAETQYF. The V call is TRBV5-4, the J call TRBJ2-5; TRBD2 aligns across 15 bases. The CDR3 consists of 15 residues. Germline assignment: CDR1 SGHNT and CDR2 YYREEE (reference sequence). V gave up 3 bases and J gave up 4 bases; unmatched junction bases: 1. The full variable domain, with the rest looked up from reference TRBV5-4 and TRBJ2-5, is ETGVTQSPTHLIKTRGQQVTLRCSSQSGHNTVSWYQQALGQGPQFIFQYYREEENGRGNFPPRFSGLQFPNYSSELNVNALELDDSALYLCASSWTSGGAETQYFGPGTRLLVL.

This rearrangement joins TRBV19 to TRBJ1-5; no firm D call. In germline, CDR1 is LNHDA, CDR2 SQIVND (reference sequence). V lost 6 bases, J lost 9 bases, and 24 bases lay in between. CDR3 size: 16 residues. The CDR3 nucleotides are TGTGCCAGTAGGCCAAACAGCATGTGGGCATCGGCGCCCCAGCATTTT. Protein product: CASRPNSMWASAPQHF. Combining the CDR3 with reference TRBV19 and TRBJ1-5 gives the whole variable domain DGGITQSPKYLFRKEGQNVTLSCEQNLNHDAMYWYRQDPGQGLRLIYYSQIVNDFQKGDIAEGYSVSREKKESFPLTVTSAQKNPTAFYLCASRPNSMWASAPQHFGDGTRLSIL.

This clone was seen a few times. V gene TRBV13 combines with J gene TRBJ2-7; the D is unclear. V shed 5 bases and J shed 0 bases, with 8 bases lying between them. The CDR3 totals 13 residues. Germline loops: CDR1 PRHDT, CDR2 FYEKMQ (reference sequence). The CDR3 is CASSGASSYEQYF. CDR3 DNA: TGTGCCAGCAGCGGCGCTAGCTCCTACGAGCAGTACTTC.

The V and J genes are TRBV5-6 and TRBJ1-5; 11 bases line up with TRBD1. This CDR3 is built from 15 residues. J lost 7 bases, V lost 1 base, and 4 bases had no gene match. Germline values: CDR1 SGHDT, CDR2 YYEEEE. CDR3 sequence (DNA): TGTGCCAGCAGCTTGTGGACAGGGGGCGGACAGCCCCAGCATTTT. This codes for CASSLWTGGGQPQHF.

This clone turned up a few times. V and J are TRBV3-1 (or the pseudogene TRBV3-2) and TRBJ1-1; D possibly corresponds to TRBD1 (5 bases). The germline V gene encodes CDR1 LGHDT and CDR2 YNNKEL (reference sequence). Trimming removed 1 base at V and 1 base at J, with 13 bases between. The length of the CDR3 is 16 residues. CDR3 loop: CASSQGWGGANTEAFF. DNA for the CDR3: TGTGCCAGCAGCCAAGGCTGGGGGGGAGCGAACACTGAAGCTTTCTTT.

The chain links TRBV19 to TRBJ1-2; D not resolved. V was clipped by 3 bases and J by 7 bases, with 9 bases between them. The CDR3 is 12 amino acids. Germline lookup yields CDR1 LNHDA and CDR2 SQIVND (reference sequence). In DNA form, the CDR3 reads TGTGCCAGTAGTATTCAGGCAGGTGGCTACACCTTC. As protein: CASSIQAGGYTF.

The CDR3 loop reads CATLGGVTGELFF. CDR3 DNA sequence: TGTGCCACCCTGGGAGGGGTTACCGGGGAGCTGTTTTTT. V gene TRBV12-3 or TRBV12-4 combines with J gene TRBJ2-2; 7 nucleotides match TRBD2. CDR3 length: 13 amino acids. V dropped 10 bases and J dropped 5; count of bases not matched to a gene: 7.

The chain recombines TRBV5-4 with TRBJ2-3; TRBD2 matches at 8 bases. The V gene's germline CDR1 is SGHNT and CDR2 YYREEE (reference sequence). This CDR3 is 15 amino acids long. With V trimmed by 5 bases and J by 7 bases, 12 bases remained unmatched. Here the CDR3 reads CASSPGLAGLNTQYF. In nucleotides, the CDR3 is TGTGCCAGCAGTCCCGGTTTAGCGGGGTTGAATACGCAGTATTTT.

The rearrangement links TRBV6-5 to TRBJ2-7; tentatively, D is TRBD1 (5 bases). Germline loops: CDR1 MNHEY, CDR2 SVGAGI. The CDR3 is made up of 12 amino acids. V was clipped by 6 bases and J by 4 bases, with 10 bases between them. The CDR3 loop is CASSQTGYEQYF. The CDR3 DNA reads as TGTGCCAGCAGCCAAACAGGATACGAGCAGTACTTC.

The genes are TRBV7-2 and TRBJ2-1, with D perhaps TRBD2 (6 bases). The V and J ends lost 5 bases and 6 bases respectively, with 20 bases between them. The CDR3 has 16 amino acids. Germline CDR1 is SGHTA and CDR2 is FQGNSA. The CDR3 DNA is TGTGCCAGCAGCCACGGGGGATCCAGGGTATTCAATGAGCAGTTCTTC. Its protein is CASSHGGSRVFNEQFF. Filled out from reference TRBV7-2 and TRBJ2-1, the complete variable domain reads GAGVSQSPSNKVTEKGKDVELRCDPISGHTALYWYRQSLGQGLEFLIYFQGNSAPDKSGLPSDRFSAERTGGSVSTLTIQRTQQEDSAVYLCASSHGGSRVFNEQFFGPGTRLTVL.

The table lists this clone with a count of one. This chain uses TRBV19 with TRBJ2-1; 9 nucleotides agree with TRBD2. Germline CDR1 LNHDA, CDR2 SQIVND (reference sequence). The CDR3 contains 13 residues. V lost 2 bases to trimming and J lost 10 bases; unmatched junction nucleotides: 3. CDR3 nucleotides: TGTGCCAGTAGTATACTAGCGGGGATAGAGCAGTTCTTC. Translated, it gives CASSILAGIEQFF.

The rearrangement links TRBV19 to TRBJ2-5, with D perhaps matching TRBD1 or TRBD2 (6 bases each). The CDR3 totals 14 residues. The V and J ends lost 8 bases and 5 bases respectively, with 18 bases between them. Germline V gene data show CDR1 as LNHDA and CDR2 as SQIVND (reference sequence). The DNA for the CDR3 is TGTGCCAGTCGGGATGCGGGACAAGGGGAGACCCAGTACTTC. Its protein is CASRDAGQGETQYF. Combining the CDR3 with reference TRBV19 and TRBJ2-5 gives the whole variable domain DGGITQSPKYLFRKEGQNVTLSCEQNLNHDAMYWYRQDPGQGLRLIYYSQIVNDFQKGDIAEGYSVSREKKESFPLTVTSAQKNPTAFYLCASRDAGQGETQYFGPGTRLLVL.

V gene TRBV4-1 combines with J gene TRBJ1-1, with 9 bases that match TRBD1. Germline V gene data show CDR1 as MGHRA and CDR2 as YSYEKL. V lost 4 bases to trimming and J lost 1 base; unmatched junction nucleotides: 4. The CDR3 is made up of 15 amino acids. The CDR3 protein is CASSRMGQGNTEAFF. CDR3 DNA sequence: TGCGCCAGCAGCCGAATGGGACAGGGGAACACTGAAGCTTTCTTT.

The V and J genes are TRBV5-4 and TRBJ2-1; D is possibly TRBD1 (5 bases). Per the germline V gene, CDR1 is SGHNT and CDR2 is YYREEE (reference sequence). The germline V and J ends were trimmed by 0 bases and 7 bases, with 17 bases remaining between them. This CDR3 has 16 amino acids. For the CDR3, the DNA is TGTGCCAGCAGCTTGGTTGGTGGGGCGGTAGTGAATGAGCAGTTCTTC. This sequence encodes CASSLVGGAVVNEQFF.

This clone was seen a single time. The V and J genes are TRBV6-5 and TRBJ2-1, with 12 bases lining up with TRBD2. Germline-derived CDR1 and CDR2 are MNHEY and SVGAGI. CDR3 size: 15 residues. Trimming took 7 bases from V and 6 from J; bases not matched to a gene: 7. CDR3 DNA: TGTGCCAGCACCGTTCTAGCGGGGGGGGTCAATGAGCAGTTCTTC. Protein sequence: CASTVLAGGVNEQFF.

The V gene is TRBV6-5, the J gene TRBJ1-6, with a weak D call TRBD1 (6 bases). Trimming took 0 bases from V and 10 from J, leaving 13 bases between them. The germline V gene encodes CDR1 MNHEY and CDR2 SVGAGI. The CDR3 totals 15 residues. CDR3: CASSYSPGEESPLHF. CDR3 sequence (DNA): TGTGCCAGCAGTTACTCGCCAGGGGAGGAATCACCCCTCCACTTT.

The rearrangement links TRBV7-6 to TRBJ2-1; the D gene is possibly TRBD2 (5 bases). V was pared by 4 bases and J by 15 bases, with 16 bases between. CDR3 length equals 12 residues. Germline V gene lookup returns CDR1 SGHVS and CDR2 FNYEAQ. For the CDR3, the DNA is TGTGCCAGCAGCTCTCGGACTGTCGCCCCGTTCTTC. Residues: CASSSRTVAPFF.

V is TRBV14 and J is TRBJ2-2, with D unresolved. The CDR3 totals 13 residues. Deletions cut 1 base from V and 5 bases from J, with 5 bases between. Germline V gene data show CDR1 as SGHDN and CDR2 as FVKESK. The CDR3 loop is CASSQVPTGELFF. CDR3 DNA: TGTGCCAGCAGCCAAGTCCCTACCGGGGAGCTGTTTTTT.

This clone was seen a handful of times. The rearrangement uses TRBV6-1 and TRBJ1-5, with TRBD1 identical over 8 bases. Germline V gene data show CDR1 as MNHNS and CDR2 as SASEGT. Trimming removed 4 bases from V and 3 bases from J; junction bases left unmatched: 11. This CDR3 region has 17 residues. As DNA, the CDR3 is TGTGCCAGCAGTGGGGGCCCAGGGGGCGCCGACAATCAGCCCCAGCATTTT. Translation gives CASSGGPGGADNQPQHF.

The V call is TRBV6-5, the J call TRBJ2-7; 7 bases are shared with TRBD1. V gave up 8 bases and J gave up 3 bases; unmatched junction bases: 7. This CDR3 is built from 13 residues. The germline V gene has CDR1 MNHEY and CDR2 SVGAGI. This CDR3 reads CASDRDRVYEQYF. The DNA of the CDR3 is TGTGCCAGCGACCGGGACAGAGTCTACGAGCAGTACTTC.

This clone has just one count. The rearrangement uses TRBV21-1 and TRBJ1-2; TRBD1 reflects the table's D call only, with no check against the DNA. TRBV21-1 is an annotated pseudogene. The CDR3 sequence is 17 residues long. CDR3: CASSAERQRARFYGYTF. DNA for the CDR3: TGTGCCAGCAGCGCCGAAAGACAGAGAGCTCGGTTCTATGGCTACACCTTC.

The CDR3 DNA reads as TGTGCCAGCAGCTTGTATTTCCCCAACATACTGGCAGGCACTGAAGCTTTCTTT. This encodes CASSLYFPNILAGTEAFF. This chain joins TRBV5-5 and TRBJ1-1, with D unresolved. The CDR3 extends over 18 amino acids. The germline V gene has CDR1 SGHKS and CDR2 YYEKEE (reference sequence). Trimming took off 1 base at V and 4 bases at J, with 23 bases between the two ends.

The chain employs TRBV19 and TRBJ1-2, with D uncertain. Looked up from germline, CDR1 is LNHDA and CDR2 is SQIVND (reference sequence). The CDR3 runs to 14 residues. Trimming pared 3 bases from V and 1 base from J, leaving 9 bases between. In DNA, the CDR3 is TGTGCCAGTAGTATGGTCGGAGTTAACTATGGCTACACCTTC. As protein: CASSMVGVNYGYTF.

The CDR3 DNA reads TGCAGCGTTGTCGGGGTAGCCCCTGATACGCAGTATTTT. Its protein product is CSVVGVAPDTQYF. V and J are TRBV29-1 and TRBJ2-3; D possibly corresponds to TRBD2 (5 bases). CDR1 and CDR2 (germline): SQVTM, ANQGSEA. This CDR3 is 13 amino acids long. The V and J ends lost 4 bases and 6 bases respectively, with 14 bases between them.

The J gene is TRBJ1-4, the V gene TRBV5-1, with TRBD1 matching over 8 bases. The ends lost 4 bases at V and 6 bases at J; junction bases unmatched: 5. Germline-derived CDR1 and CDR2 are SGHRS and YFSETQ. There are 14 residues in the CDR3. For the CDR3, the DNA is TGCGCCAGCAGCCGGACAGGGAGGGATGAAAAACTGTTTTTT. Protein sequence: CASSRTGRDEKLFF.

The chain combines TRBV6-5 with TRBJ1-1; tentatively, D is TRBD1 (6 bases). Germline V gene data show CDR1 as MNHEY and CDR2 as SVGAGI. V gave up 6 bases and J gave up 8 bases, with 10 bases separating them. The CDR3 contains 11 residues. CDR3: CASRVDREAFF. The CDR3 DNA reads TGTGCCAGCAGAGTGGACAGAGAAGCTTTCTTT.